These 4 T cell receptor beta chains were all obtained from the same sample, sequenced in a study of OX40 agonist ivuxolimab in advanced cancers. Sequenced by immunoSEQ multiplex PCR; TCRdb stores in-frame clones only, minus some. The sample carries 40,000 to 55,000 clones, about 93% recorded once. Source: CD4+ or CD8+ T cells sorted from blood, taken in a trial of the OX40 agonist ivuxolimab. Receptors originate from an adult with an advanced solid tumor such as melanoma, head and neck, liver or kidney cancer.

V and J are TRBV28 and TRBJ2-2; D is possibly TRBD1 or TRBD2 (5 bases each). Germline values: CDR1 MDHEN, CDR2 SYDVKM. The V gene lost 6 bases and the J gene lost 2 bases, with 25 bases spanning the gap. CDR3 length: 19 amino acids. CDR3 residues: CASSYIFLTLGDNTGELFF. CDR3 coding DNA: TGTGCCAGCAGCTACATTTTCCTTACACTGGGGGATAACACCGGGGAGCTGTTTTTT.

V is TRBV7-9 and J is TRBJ1-2; D may be TRBD1 (5 bases). V was shortened by 0 bases and J by 6 bases, with 14 bases between the two germline ends. The germline gives CDR1 SEHNR, CDR2 FQNEAQ (reference sequence). The CDR3 has 15 amino acids. The CDR3 spells CASSLAQGLPHGYTF. DNA of the CDR3: TGTGCCAGCAGCTTAGCGCAGGGTCTACCCCATGGCTACACCTTC. The variable domain in full, with the rest retrieved from reference TRBV7-9 and TRBJ1-2, is DTGVSQNPRHKITKRGQNVTFRCDPISEHNRLYWYRQTLGQGPEFLTYFQNEAQLEKSRLLSDRFSAERPKGSFSTLEIQRTEQGDSAMYLCASSLAQGLPHGYTFGSGTRLTVV.

The genes are TRBV9 and TRBJ2-5; 9 bases map to TRBD2. Germline V gene lookup returns CDR1 SGDLS and CDR2 YYNGEE. The V gene end was trimmed by 0 bases and the J gene end by 4 bases; junction bases not matched to a gene: 4. The CDR3 is 15 residues long. CDR3 DNA: TGTGCCAGCAGCGTAGCAGTGCGGGAGGGAGAGACCCAGTACTTC. Translation: CASSVAVREGETQYF.

The V gene is TRBV10-3, the J gene TRBJ2-7; 11 positions agree with TRBD2. The germline V gene encodes CDR1 ENHRY and CDR2 SYGVKD. V shed 4 bases and J 12 bases; nucleotides not matched to a gene: 8. The CDR3 has 13 residues. In DNA, the CDR3 is TGTGCCATCAGTGGACTAGCGGGACTCGGGGCGTACTTC. Its translation is CAISGLAGLGAYF.